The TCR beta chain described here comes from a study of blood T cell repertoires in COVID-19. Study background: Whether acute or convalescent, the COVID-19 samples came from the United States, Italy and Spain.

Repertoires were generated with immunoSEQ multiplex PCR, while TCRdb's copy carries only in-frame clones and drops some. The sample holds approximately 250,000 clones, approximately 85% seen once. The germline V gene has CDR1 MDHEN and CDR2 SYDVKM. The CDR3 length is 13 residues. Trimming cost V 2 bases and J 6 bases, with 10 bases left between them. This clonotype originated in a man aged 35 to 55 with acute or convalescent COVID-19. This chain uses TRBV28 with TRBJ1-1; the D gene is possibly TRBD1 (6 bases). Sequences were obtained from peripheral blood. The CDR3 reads CASSLQGSPEAFF. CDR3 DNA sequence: TGTGCCAGCAGTTTACAGGGGAGCCCTGAAGCTTTCTTT. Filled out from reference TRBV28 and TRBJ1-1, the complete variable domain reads DVKVTQSSRYLVKRTGEKVFLECVQDMDHENMFWYRQDPGLGLRLIYFSYDVKMKEKGDIPEGYSVSREKKERFSLILESASTNQTSMYLCASSLQGSPEAFFGQGTRLTVV.